A single sample gave rise to the 10 T cell receptor beta chains below, sequenced in a study of beta chain features in type 1 diabetes. TCRB transcripts that were expressed got sequenced, as all of the isolated RNA had been reverse transcribed. The protocol was immunoSEQ multiplex PCR, while the TCRdb copy is restricted to in-frame clones and leaves out a portion. The sample holds 300,000 to 400,000 clones, around 9.7% seen once. Study findings and constraints: TCRB CDR3 length was moderately but significantly reduced in all four CD4+ subsets of Type 1 diabetes patients.

The antigens these receptors bind are not known. Source material: central memory CD4+ T cells from blood. These receptors all come from a man aged 25 to 45 with type 1 diabetes.

The V gene is TRBV4-3, the J gene TRBJ1-1; D unclear. The CDR3 extends over 14 amino acids. The germline gives CDR1 LGHNA, CDR2 YSLEER. Trimming removed 0 bases from V and 1 base from J, with 6 bases in between. CDR3 loop: CASSQEVKNTEAFF. The CDR3 DNA reads TGCGCCAGCAGCCAAGAGGTCAAGAACACTGAAGCTTTCTTT.

This clone was seen a handful of times. The genes are TRBV7-6 and TRBJ1-6; D might be TRBD1 (5 bases). Trimming took 4 bases from V and 3 from J, leaving 13 bases between them. Germline CDR1 and CDR2: SGHVS and FNYEAQ. The CDR3 runs to 16 residues. CDR3 DNA sequence: TGTGCCAGCAGCTCGGGGGGTAGCATCTATAATTCACCCCTCCACTTT. Translating it yields CASSSGGSIYNSPLHF.

As to this clone: Different DNA sequences within this sample yield the same CDR3. The chain has TRBV7-9 and TRBJ1-5, with D hard to call. Germline-derived CDR1 and CDR2 are SEHNR and FQNEAQ (reference sequence). The CDR3 contains 13 residues. V was shortened by 6 bases and J by 2 bases, with 8 bases between the two germline ends. The CDR3 here is CASSPTGNQPQHF. The CDR3 coding sequence is TGTGCCAGCAGTCCAACGGGCAATCAGCCCCAGCATTTT.

The CDR3 sequence is CASRELVSNTGELFF. The CDR3 DNA reads TGCGCCAGCAGGGAACTAGTCTCGAACACCGGGGAGCTGTTTTTT. The gene calls are TRBV5-1 and TRBJ2-2; possibly TRBD2 for D (5 bases). The germline gives CDR1 SGHRS, CDR2 YFSETQ. V lost 5 bases to trimming and J lost 0 bases, with 11 bases between them. The CDR3 has 15 residues.

The J gene is TRBJ1-1, the V gene TRBV6-4, with no clear D. The germline CDR1 and CDR2 sequences are MRHNA and SNTAGT. V was clipped by 6 bases and J by 1 base, with 9 bases between them. This CDR3 contains 13 residues. CDR3 nucleotide sequence: TGTGCCAGCAGGAGGCAGGCGAACACTGAAGCTTTCTTT. It translates to CASRRQANTEAFF.

The J gene is TRBJ2-2, the V gene TRBV30, with 12 bases lining up with TRBD1. The V segment lost 0 bases and the J segment 3 bases; nucleotides outside the gene matches: 17. CDR3 length: 21 amino acids. Germline CDR1 is GTSNPN and CDR2 is SVGIG (reference sequence). The CDR3 protein is CAWSVLPAGDRGHDDTGELFF. CDR3 coding DNA: TGTGCCTGGAGTGTACTTCCTGCAGGGGACAGGGGGCATGATGACACCGGGGAGCTGTTTTTT.

This clone appeared a few times. The chain employs TRBV7-2 and TRBJ2-1; no definite D call. The germline V and J ends were trimmed by 1 base and 3 bases, with 7 bases remaining between them. From germline, CDR1 is SGHTA and CDR2 FQGNSA. The CDR3 is made up of 14 amino acids. This CDR3 reads CASSLDVLYNEQFF. The CDR3, as DNA: TGTGCCAGCAGCTTAGACGTCCTCTACAATGAGCAGTTCTTC.

This clone was counted a few times. This rearrangement joins TRBV18 to TRBJ2-7, with 7 bases identical to TRBD1. The CDR3 has 14 amino acids. The V and J ends lost 4 bases and 2 bases, in that order; junction bases with no gene match: 5. CDR1 is KGHSH, CDR2 LQKENI, per germline. CDR3 residues: CASSQDRVTYEQYF. CDR3 nucleotide sequence: TGTGCCAGCTCACAAGACAGGGTAACCTACGAGCAGTACTTC.

The chain links TRBV11-3 to TRBJ2-1; 7 positions match TRBD1. With V trimmed by 5 bases and J by 10 bases, 8 bases remained unmatched. There are 13 residues in the CDR3. Germline CDR1 SGHNT, CDR2 YENEEA. DNA of the CDR3: TGTGCCAGCAGCCGGGACCAACAGGGGGAGCAGTTCTTC. Protein sequence: CASSRDQQGEQFF.

J is TRBJ1-1 and V is TRBV6-5; 7 nucleotides agree with TRBD1. The CDR3 is 16 amino acids. Germline V gives CDR1 MNHEY, CDR2 SVGAGI. V dropped 4 bases and J dropped 1; count of bases not matched to a gene: 9. Here the CDR3 reads CASSSRGGRTNTEAFF. CDR3 DNA: TGTGCCAGCAGTTCCAGGGGGGGACGGACGAACACTGAAGCTTTCTTT.